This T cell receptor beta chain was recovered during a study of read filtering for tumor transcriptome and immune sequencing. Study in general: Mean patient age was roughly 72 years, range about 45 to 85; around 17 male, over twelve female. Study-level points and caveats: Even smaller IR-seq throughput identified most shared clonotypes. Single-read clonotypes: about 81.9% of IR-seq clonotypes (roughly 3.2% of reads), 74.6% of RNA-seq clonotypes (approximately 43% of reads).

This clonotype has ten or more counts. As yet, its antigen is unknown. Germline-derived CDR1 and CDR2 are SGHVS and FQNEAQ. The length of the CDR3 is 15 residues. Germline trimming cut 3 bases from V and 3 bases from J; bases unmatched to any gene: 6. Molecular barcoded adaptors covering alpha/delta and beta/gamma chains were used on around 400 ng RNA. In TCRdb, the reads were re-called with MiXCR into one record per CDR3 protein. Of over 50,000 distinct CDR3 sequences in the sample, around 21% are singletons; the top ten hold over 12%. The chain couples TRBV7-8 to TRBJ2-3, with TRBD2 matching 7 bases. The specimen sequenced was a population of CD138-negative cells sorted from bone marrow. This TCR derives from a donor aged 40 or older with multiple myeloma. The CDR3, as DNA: TGTGCCAGCAGCTTCCTGGCGGGGGAGACAGATACGCAGTATTTT. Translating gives CASSFLAGETDTQYF.